The entry that follows covers one T cell receptor beta chain sequence. Its antigen is unidentified. This CDR3 is built from 16 residues. Germline-derived CDR1 and CDR2 are WSHSY and SAAADI. J lost 7 bases, V lost 3 bases, and 13 bases had no gene match. The data were produced by immunoSEQ multiplex PCR, yet TCRdb's version contains in-frame clones alone and is incomplete. The sample yields 50,000 or so clones, roughly 88% seen once. The data were taken from a study of T cell responses to AZD1222 COVID-19 vaccine. Whole-study findings and limits: Unmutated variant regions are reportedly targeted by nearly half of spike-specific TCRs. White British donors predominated, females outnumbered males, and clonal diversity was possibly underestimated.

The rearrangement uses TRBV10-2 and TRBJ2-7, with TRBD2 identical over 9 bases. Specimen: peripheral blood, collected on day 0 of AZD1222 vaccination. The sequence came from an adult in good health. The CDR3 loop reads CASSEGSLAGRSEQYF. CDR3 nucleotides: TGCGCCAGCAGTGAAGGTAGCCTAGCGGGAAGAAGTGAGCAGTACTTC.